The 30 T cell receptor beta chains below come from one sample, sequenced in a study of OX40 agonist ivuxolimab in advanced cancers. Assay: immunoSEQ multiplex PCR; the TCRdb copy retains only in-frame clones and omits some. The sample has 25,000 or so clones; around four fifths are singletons. The material sequenced was CD4+ or CD8+ T cells sorted from blood, taken in a trial of the OX40 agonist ivuxolimab. These receptors were collected from an adult with an advanced solid tumor such as melanoma, head and neck, liver or kidney cancer.

The chain links TRBV6-1 to TRBJ2-7, with D possibly TRBD1 on 5 matching bases. CDR1 and CDR2 (germline): MNHNS, SASEGT. CDR3 length: 13 residues. Trimming removed 5 bases from V and 3 bases from J, with 11 bases in between. CDR3 sequence: CASSPNQGYEQYF. In DNA form, the CDR3 reads TGTGCCAGCAGTCCCAATCAGGGCTACGAGCAGTACTTC.

By share, this clone ranks as medium-sized. The chain couples TRBV29-1 to TRBJ2-1; 9 positions agree with TRBD2. Unmatched junction bases numbered 11, after V lost 6 bases and J lost 5 bases. Germline CDR1 is SQVTM and CDR2 is ANQGSEA. The CDR3 length is 15 residues. The CDR3 is CSVSGASGDHNEQFF. The CDR3 DNA is TGCAGCGTCAGTGGGGCTAGCGGGGATCACAATGAGCAGTTCTTC.

A note on this clone: A far larger clone is just one base off, so this is likely a read error. Other nucleotide sequences from this sample produce the same CDR3. Here the CDR3 DNA reads TGTGCCAGCAGCTTGGACAGCTACAATGAGCAGTTCTTC. Amino acids: CASSLDSYNEQFF. The chain carries TRBV11-2 and TRBJ2-1, with a tentative D call TRBD1 (6 bases). This CDR3 spans 13 amino acids. Germline CDR1 SGHAT, CDR2 FQNNGV. The V and J ends lost 3 bases and 3 bases respectively, with 6 bases between them.

This sequence joins TRBV6-1 and TRBJ2-7; 8 positions match TRBD1. Germline CDR1 reads MNHNS; CDR2 reads SASEGT. Losses at the gene ends were 8 bases for V and 3 bases for J; bases not matched to a gene: 6. The CDR3 loop spans 13 amino acids. CDR3 bases: TGTGCCAGCGGGACAGGAGGGGTCTACGAGCAGTACTTC. Its translation is CASGTGGVYEQYF.

The chain employs TRBV4-2 and TRBJ1-4; 8 bases agree with TRBD1. The CDR3 runs to 16 residues. Germline assignment: CDR1 LGHNA and CDR2 YNFKEQ. Losses at the gene ends were 5 bases for V and 5 bases for J; bases not matched to a gene: 10. The CDR3 loop reads CASSEPTGGWNEKLFF. The DNA for the CDR3 is TGTGCCAGCAGCGAACCAACAGGGGGTTGGAATGAAAAACTGTTTTTT.

The chain employs TRBV29-1 and TRBJ1-2; D remains unclear. This CDR3 contains 11 residues. The germline gives CDR1 SQVTM, CDR2 ANQGSEA. The germline V and J ends were trimmed by 7 bases and 4 bases, with 10 bases remaining between them. CDR3 DNA: TGCAGCGCTACAGAAACCTATGGCTACACCTTC. It codes for CSATETYGYTF. Variable domain in full (rest from reference TRBV29-1 and TRBJ1-2): SAVISQKPSRDICQRGTSLTIQCQVDSQVTMMFWYRQQPGQSLTLIATANQGSEATYESGFVIDKFPISRPNLTFSTLTVSNMSPEDSSIYLCSATETYGYTFGSGTRLTVV.

The chain uses TRBV29-1 and TRBJ1-2; 7 positions match TRBD1. CDR1 is SQVTM, CDR2 ANQGSEA, per germline. J lost 4 bases, V lost 1 base, and 3 bases had no gene match. The length of the CDR3 is 13 residues. The CDR3: CSVEGQGGYGYTF. CDR3 DNA sequence: TGCAGCGTTGAAGGACAGGGAGGCTATGGCTACACCTTC.

The J gene is TRBJ1-2, the V gene TRBV19; D unclear. From germline, CDR1 is LNHDA and CDR2 SQIVND (reference sequence). CDR3 length: 13 residues. Trimming left V 5 bases short and J 4 bases short, with 11 bases between. The CDR3 nucleotides are TGTGCCAGTAGTTCTTCGGTTACCTATGGCTACACCTTC. Its protein is CASSSSVTYGYTF. Combining the CDR3 with reference TRBV19 and TRBJ1-2 gives the whole variable domain DGGITQSPKYLFRKEGQNVTLSCEQNLNHDAMYWYRQDPGQGLRLIYYSQIVNDFQKGDIAEGYSVSREKKESFPLTVTSAQKNPTAFYLCASSSSVTYGYTFGSGTRLTVV.

This sequence joins TRBV19 and TRBJ2-3; TRBD1 or TRBD2 may be the D gene (5 bases each). The V gene's germline CDR1 is LNHDA and CDR2 SQIVND (reference sequence). Trimming stripped 5 bases from V and 4 bases from J, with 13 bases between. CDR3 length: 14 amino acids. CDR3 residues: CASSWGNLADTQYF. The CDR3 region has the DNA TGTGCCAGTAGTTGGGGGAACCTGGCAGATACGCAGTATTTT.

This clone was recorded only once. CDR3 DNA: TGTGCCAGCAGTTTAGGTTCGGAGAATGAAAAACTGTTTTTT. This translates into CASSLGSENEKLFF. The gene calls are TRBV27 and TRBJ1-4, with D uncertain. The CDR3 has 14 residues. CDR1 is MNHEY and CDR2 is SMNVEV in the germline V gene (reference sequence). Trimming removed 2 bases from V and 5 bases from J, with 9 bases in between.

This clone was detected only once. V usage is TRBV4-1 and J usage is TRBJ1-2; no clear D gene. The CDR3 length is 16 residues. The V end was cut by 3 bases, the J end by 6 bases, with 20 bases between. CDR1 and CDR2 (germline): MGHRA, YSYEKL. This CDR3 is CASSQRMTSPRDGYTF. The CDR3 nucleotides are TGCGCCAGCAGCCAGAGAATGACTTCCCCTCGAGATGGCTACACCTTC.

This chain uses TRBV27 with TRBJ2-7; possible D gene TRBD2, 6 bases. There are 14 residues in the CDR3. The germline gives CDR1 MNHEY, CDR2 SMNVEV (reference sequence). Deletions cut 3 bases from V and 2 bases from J, with 11 bases between. This CDR3 reads CASSFRGNAYEQYF. The DNA for the CDR3 is TGTGCCAGCAGTTTTCGGGGGAATGCCTACGAGCAGTACTTC.

The rearrangement links TRBV5-1 to TRBJ2-7; D unresolved. V was pared by 4 bases and J by 3 bases, with 8 bases between. CDR1 and CDR2 from the germline V gene are SGHRS and YFSETQ. This CDR3 spans 12 amino acids. The CDR3 here is CASSGQDYEQYF. The CDR3 DNA sequence: TGCGCCAGCAGCGGGCAGGACTACGAGCAGTACTTC.

This chain joins TRBV7-9 and TRBJ2-7; no reliable D call. CDR1 and CDR2 (germline): SEHNR, FQNEAQ (reference sequence). V was cut by 1 base and J by 5 bases, with 6 bases left in between. The CDR3 length is 12 residues. The CDR3 sequence is CASSLEVDEQYF. Written as DNA, the CDR3 is TGTGCCAGCAGCTTAGAGGTCGACGAGCAGTACTTC.

This clone was recorded once. The genes are TRBV9 and TRBJ1-1; D is unresolved. Per germline, CDR1 SGDLS and CDR2 YYNGEE. The V gene lost 7 bases and the J gene lost 6 bases, with 16 bases spanning the gap. This CDR3 region has 13 residues. In DNA, the CDR3 is TGTGCCAGCGGCCTGGCGGCGACCCCTGAAGCTTTCTTT. Translated: CASGLAATPEAFF.

This clone was counted once. V usage is TRBV7-9 and J usage is TRBJ1-1; 7 nucleotides line up with TRBD1. Germline-derived CDR1 and CDR2 are SEHNR and FQNEAQ (reference sequence). V trimming: 6 bases; J trimming: 4 bases; junction bases outside the gene matches: 5. The CDR3 contains 13 residues. CDR3 in amino acids: CASSPGGATEAFF. In DNA, the CDR3 is TGTGCCAGCAGTCCAGGGGGAGCCACTGAAGCTTTCTTT.

The chain combines TRBV9 with TRBJ2-7, with 12 bases lining up with TRBD2. V lost 4 bases and J lost 5; bases outside the gene matches: 10. Germline V gene lookup returns CDR1 SGDLS and CDR2 YYNGEE. The CDR3 runs to 16 residues. In nucleotides, the CDR3 is TGTGCCAGCAGCCCCGCCCGGGGACTAGCGGGCCACGAGCAGTACTTC. Amino acids: CASSPARGLAGHEQYF.

The chain is built from TRBV10-1 and TRBJ1-3; unclear D gene. Germline CDR1 is WNHNN and CDR2 is SYGVQD (reference sequence). This CDR3 contains 13 residues. The V gene lost 10 bases and the J gene lost 0 bases, with 10 bases spanning the gap. The CDR3 protein is CAIQENSGNTIYF. DNA of the CDR3: TGCGCCATTCAAGAAAACTCTGGAAACACCATATATTTT.

The rearrangement uses TRBV11-1 and TRBJ2-3, with 13 nucleotides matching TRBD2. CDR1 is SGHAT, CDR2 FQDESV, per germline (reference sequence). The junction had 8 bases not matched to a gene; V was cut back by 5 bases and J by 0 bases. There are 18 residues in the CDR3. The CDR3, as DNA: TGTGCCAGCAGCCTCTACCCACTAGCGGGGGGGAGCACAGATACGCAGTATTTT. It codes for CASSLYPLAGGSTDTQYF.

The genes are TRBV7-9 and TRBJ2-7; 8 positions agree with TRBD1. From germline, CDR1 is SEHNR and CDR2 FQNEAQ (reference sequence). The CDR3 runs to 16 residues. With V trimmed by 1 base and J by 2 bases, 7 bases remained unmatched. The CDR3 here is CASSLGGTGFAYEQYF. CDR3 nucleotide sequence: TGTGCCAGCAGCTTAGGGGGGACAGGTTTTGCCTACGAGCAGTACTTC. The full variable domain, completed using reference TRBV7-9 and TRBJ2-7, is DTGVSQNPRHKITKRGQNVTFRCDPISEHNRLYWYRQTLGQGPEFLTYFQNEAQLEKSRLLSDRFSAERPKGSFSTLEIQRTEQGDSAMYLCASSLGGTGFAYEQYFGPGTRLTVT.

This chain links TRBV7-9 with TRBJ2-2; 7 positions match TRBD2. There are 16 residues in the CDR3. J was trimmed by 4 bases and V by 8 bases; bases with no gene match: 13. The germline gives CDR1 SEHNR, CDR2 FQNEAQ (reference sequence). The CDR3: CASPVTGGVGTGELFF. CDR3 DNA: TGTGCCAGCCCGGTGACGGGGGGTGTCGGCACCGGGGAGCTGTTTTTT.

V usage is TRBV5-1 and J usage is TRBJ1-1; D is undetermined. Germline assignment: CDR1 SGHRS and CDR2 YFSETQ. V was shortened by 6 bases and J by 5 bases, with 8 bases between the two germline ends. The CDR3 runs to 11 residues. The CDR3: CASNTGTEAFF. DNA of the CDR3: TGCGCCAGCAACACGGGGACTGAAGCTTTCTTT.

The rearrangement links TRBV27 to TRBJ1-5; possible D gene TRBD1, 5 bases. The CDR3 totals 14 residues. Between the trimmed V and J ends, which lost 5 bases and 7 bases, there was a span of 15 bases. Germline CDR1 is MNHEY and CDR2 is SMNVEV (reference sequence). CDR3 loop: CASSRSGPGQPQHF. The CDR3 bases are TGTGCCAGCAGTCGCTCGGGACCTGGACAGCCCCAGCATTTT.

The V gene is TRBV29-1, the J gene TRBJ2-3, with TRBD2 identical over 13 bases. From germline, CDR1 is SQVTM and CDR2 ANQGSEA. J lost 3 bases, V lost 7 bases, and 4 bases had no gene match. The CDR3 is 14 residues long. The CDR3 here is CSALAGGPTDTQYF. CDR3 in DNA: TGCAGCGCACTAGCGGGGGGGCCAACAGATACGCAGTATTTT.

The chain joins TRBV11-2 to TRBJ2-7, with D possibly matching TRBD2 (6 bases). Germline CDR1 is SGHAT and CDR2 is FQNNGV. There are 13 residues in the CDR3. V lost 0 bases and J lost 3, with 6 bases in between. As DNA, the CDR3 is TGTGCCAGCAGCTTAGAGGGGGGCTACGAGCAGTACTTC. It translates to CASSLEGGYEQYF.

The chain is built from TRBV9 and TRBJ1-2; D is uncertain. Germline V gene data show CDR1 as SGDLS and CDR2 as YYNGEE. CDR3 length: 15 residues. V dropped 2 bases and J dropped 6 bases, with 17 bases sitting between them. CDR3 bases: TGTGCCAGCAGCGTCGGACGCGCCCCGGCGGATGGCTACACCTTC. It encodes CASSVGRAPADGYTF.

The genes are TRBV5-5 and TRBJ2-1; 13 nucleotides line up with TRBD2. The germline V gene encodes CDR1 SGHKS and CDR2 YYEKEE (reference sequence). This CDR3 spans 18 amino acids. V was pared by 0 bases and J by 1 base, with 4 bases of the junction left unmatched. The CDR3 loop is CASSLGLAGGLSYNEQFF. In nucleotides, the CDR3 is TGTGCCAGCAGCTTGGGACTAGCGGGGGGATTGTCCTACAATGAGCAGTTCTTC.

With regard to this clone: This sample also contains other DNA sequences that code for the same CDR3. V usage is TRBV7-8 and J usage is TRBJ1-1; D call uncertain. Germline lookup yields CDR1 SGHVS and CDR2 FQNEAQ. V shed 1 base and J shed 1 base, with 4 bases lying between them. The CDR3 runs 13 residues. Here the CDR3 DNA reads TGTGCCAGCAGCTTAGGGGAGAACACTGAAGCTTTCTTT. Translated, it gives CASSLGENTEAFF.

This clone occurred a few times. The chain is built from TRBV11-2 and TRBJ2-3; tentative D call: TRBD1 (6 bases). V was clipped by 4 bases and J by 6 bases, with 17 bases between them. This CDR3 has 15 amino acids. Germline V CDR1 and CDR2: SGHAT, FQNNGV. CDR3 amino acids: CASSSWSTQGDTQYF. CDR3 DNA: TGTGCCAGCAGCTCCTGGAGTACCCAGGGGGATACGCAGTATTTT.

This clone was counted only a few times. The chain's CDR3 is CASGIGSYGYTF. CDR3 sequence (DNA): TGTGCCAGCGGGATTGGGAGCTATGGCTACACCTTC. V usage is TRBV27 and J usage is TRBJ1-2; D gene unclear. Germline values: CDR1 MNHEY, CDR2 SMNVEV (reference sequence). The CDR3 extends over 12 amino acids. V was trimmed by 8 bases and J by 4 bases, leaving 11 bases between them.